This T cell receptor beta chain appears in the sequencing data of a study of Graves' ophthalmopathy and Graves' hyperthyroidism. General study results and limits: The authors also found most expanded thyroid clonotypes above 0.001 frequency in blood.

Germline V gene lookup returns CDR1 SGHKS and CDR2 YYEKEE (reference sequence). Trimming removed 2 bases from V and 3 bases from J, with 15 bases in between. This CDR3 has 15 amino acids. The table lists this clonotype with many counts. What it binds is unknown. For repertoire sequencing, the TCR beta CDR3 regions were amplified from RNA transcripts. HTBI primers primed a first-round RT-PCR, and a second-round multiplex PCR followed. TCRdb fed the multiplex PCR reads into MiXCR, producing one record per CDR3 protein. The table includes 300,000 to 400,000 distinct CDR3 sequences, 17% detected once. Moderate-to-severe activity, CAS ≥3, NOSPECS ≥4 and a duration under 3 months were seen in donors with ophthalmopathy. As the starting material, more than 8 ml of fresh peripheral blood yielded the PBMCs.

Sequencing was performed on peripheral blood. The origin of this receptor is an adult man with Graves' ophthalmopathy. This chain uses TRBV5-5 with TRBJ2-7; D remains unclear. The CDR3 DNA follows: TGTGCCAGCAGCTTATCTCCCGGAGTCAACTACGAGCAGTACTTC. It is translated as CASSLSPGVNYEQYF.